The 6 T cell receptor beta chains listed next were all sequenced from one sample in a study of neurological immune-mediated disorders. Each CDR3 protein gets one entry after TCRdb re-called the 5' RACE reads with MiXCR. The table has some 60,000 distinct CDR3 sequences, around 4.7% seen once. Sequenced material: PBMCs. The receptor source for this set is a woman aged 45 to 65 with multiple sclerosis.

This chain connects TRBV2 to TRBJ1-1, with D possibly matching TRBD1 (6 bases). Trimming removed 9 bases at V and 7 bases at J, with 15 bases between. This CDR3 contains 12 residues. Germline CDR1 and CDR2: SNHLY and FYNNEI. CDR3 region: CASTQGLYEAFF. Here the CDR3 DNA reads TGTGCCAGTACACAGGGATTGTATGAAGCTTTCTTT.

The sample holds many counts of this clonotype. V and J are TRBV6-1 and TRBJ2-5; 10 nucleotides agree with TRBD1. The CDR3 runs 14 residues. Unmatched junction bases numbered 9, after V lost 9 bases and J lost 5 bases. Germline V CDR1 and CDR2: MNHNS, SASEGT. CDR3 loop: CASRTGGMGETQYF. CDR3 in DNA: TGTGCCAGTAGGACAGGGGGTATGGGGGAGACCCAGTACTTC.

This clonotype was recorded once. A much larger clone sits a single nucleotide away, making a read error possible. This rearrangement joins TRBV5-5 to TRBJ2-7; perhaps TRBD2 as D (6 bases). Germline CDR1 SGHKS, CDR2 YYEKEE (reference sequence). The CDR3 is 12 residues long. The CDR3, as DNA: TGTGCCAGCAGCTTGGACTGGAGGGAGCGGTACTTC. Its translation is CASSLDWRERYF. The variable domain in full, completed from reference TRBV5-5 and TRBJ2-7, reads DAGVTQSPTHLIKTRGQQVTLRCSPISGHKSVSWYQQVLGQGPQFIFQYYEKEERGRGNFPDRFSARQFPNYSSELNVNALLLGDSALYLCASSLDWRERYFGPGTRLTVT.

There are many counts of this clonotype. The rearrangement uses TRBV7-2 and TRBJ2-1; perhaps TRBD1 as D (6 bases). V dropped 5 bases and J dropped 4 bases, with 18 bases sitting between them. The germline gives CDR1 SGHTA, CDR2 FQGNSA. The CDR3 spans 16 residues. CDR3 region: CASSPRLDRLYNEQFF. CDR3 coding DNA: TGTGCCAGCAGCCCAAGACTGGACAGACTGTACAATGAGCAGTTCTTC.

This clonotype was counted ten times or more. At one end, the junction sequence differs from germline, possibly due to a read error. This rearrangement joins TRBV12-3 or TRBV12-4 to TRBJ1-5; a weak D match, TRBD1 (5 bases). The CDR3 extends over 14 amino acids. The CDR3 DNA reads TGTGCCAGCCAGGGATTCCCTAGCAATCAGCCCCAGAATTTT. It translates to CASQGFPSNQPQNF.

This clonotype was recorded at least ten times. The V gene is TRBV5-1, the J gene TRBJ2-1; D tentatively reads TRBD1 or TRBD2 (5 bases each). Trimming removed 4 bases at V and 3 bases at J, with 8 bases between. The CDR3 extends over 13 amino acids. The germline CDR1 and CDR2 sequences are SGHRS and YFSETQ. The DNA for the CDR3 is TGCGCCAGCAGCCTGGGGGACTACAATGAGCAGTTCTTC. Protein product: CASSLGDYNEQFF.